Sequencing of this T cell receptor (beta chain) was carried out in a study of blood T cell repertoires in COVID-19. Study information: In each case, the material was cDNA or gDNA derived from T cells, B-cell-depleted T cells, or PBMCs.

The study assigned cohorts using participant-reported clinical history. How the authors handled the data: Reference gene primer amplification in the assay estimated nucleated cell counts. Produced via immunoSEQ multiplex PCR; TCRdb's table is partial and in-frame only. The V and J calls and the clone size are those of that table, but D and trimming were determined from the DNA. This sample has about 380,000 clones, with about 87% found just once. The TCR originated in a man under 40 who had recovered from COVID-19. Sequencing was done on a sample of PBMCs or T cells enriched from blood (not recorded which).

The CDR3 DNA sequence: TGTGCCAGCAGCAATGGAGGGCAGGGGGATCAGCCCCAGCATTTT. Encoded protein: CASSNGGQGDQPQHF. The genes are TRBV5-4 and TRBJ1-5, with TRBD1 matching over 7 bases. This CDR3 has 15 amino acids. J lost 5 bases, V lost 4 bases, and 9 bases had no gene match. The germline gives CDR1 SGHNT, CDR2 YYREEE (reference sequence).